These 9 T cell receptor beta chains share one sample of origin, sequenced in a study of T cells after yellow fever vaccination. Each CDR3 protein is one row after TCRdb ran MiXCR on the 5' RACE reads. The repertoire has some 260,000 distinct CDR3 sequences, around 5.2% of them found once; the top ten carry roughly 3%. The sequencing here drew on CD4+ T cells sorted from PBMCs, taken on the day of the yellow fever booster vaccination. The origin of the receptors is a man aged 18 to 29 who received the YFV17D yellow fever vaccine.

This clonotype was found a few times. The CDR3 DNA is TGCGCCAGCAACCCGGGACAGGGCACGCAGTATTTT. This codes for CASNPGQGTQYF. The chain uses TRBV5-1 and TRBJ2-3; 9 bases agree with TRBD1. Unmatched junction bases numbered 5, after V lost 6 bases and J lost 9 bases. CDR3 length equals 12 residues. The germline V gene has CDR1 SGHRS and CDR2 YFSETQ.

This clonotype occurred a few times. The rearrangement joins TRBV9 to TRBJ2-7, with D hard to call. Germline-derived CDR1 and CDR2 are SGDLS and YYNGEE. CDR3 length: 14 amino acids. Between the trimmed V and J ends, which lost 2 bases and 0 bases, there was a span of 9 bases. The CDR3 DNA is TGTGCCAGCAGCGTTGGTCCCAGCTCCTACGAGCAGTACGTC. Its protein product is CASSVGPSSYEQYV.

This chain links TRBV11-1 with TRBJ1-1; perhaps TRBD1 as D (5 bases). CDR3 length: 14 residues. Germline CDR1 and CDR2: SGHAT and FQDESV (reference sequence). The V and J ends lost 5 bases and 6 bases respectively, with 16 bases between them. This CDR3 reads CASSNPQVSSEAFF. DNA of the CDR3: TGTGCCAGCAGCAACCCACAGGTTTCGTCTGAAGCTTTCTTT. The complete variable domain, with remaining parts taken from reference TRBV11-1 and TRBJ1-1, reads EAEVAQSPRYKITEKSQAVAFWCDPISGHATLYWYRQILGQGPELLVQFQDESVVDDSQLPKDRFSAERLKGVDSTLKIQPAELGDSAMYLCASSNPQVSSEAFFGQGTRLTVV.

This clonotype was seen repeatedly, ten times or more. The V gene is TRBV20-1, the J gene TRBJ2-3, with unresolved D. CDR1 is DFQATT and CDR2 is SNEGSKA in the germline V gene (reference sequence). The CDR3 loop spans 14 amino acids. Trimming took 0 bases from V and 5 from J, leaving 12 bases between them. Here the CDR3 DNA reads TGCAGTGCTAGAGATTCTAGGACGGTAGATACGCAGTATTTT. Its translation: CSARDSRTVDTQYF.

This clonotype occurred many times. The chain links TRBV4-1 to TRBJ2-1; D uncertain. The CDR3 runs to 16 residues. Trimming took off 0 bases at V and 5 bases at J, with 14 bases between the two ends. Germline V gene sequence: CDR1 MGHRA, CDR2 YSYEKL. The CDR3 here is CASSQERSVLNNEQFF. In DNA, the CDR3 is TGCGCCAGCAGCCAAGAACGTTCGGTACTGAACAATGAGCAGTTCTTC.

The rearrangement links TRBV5-8 to TRBJ2-5; weak D call: TRBD2 (5 bases). CDR3 length: 13 residues. The germline V and J ends were trimmed by 4 bases and 5 bases, with 12 bases remaining between them. Germline V gives CDR1 SGHTS, CDR2 YDEGEE. The DNA for the CDR3 is TGTGCCAGCAGCCAACGGGGTCCGGAGACCCAGTACTTC. It yields the protein CASSQRGPETQYF.

This clonotype was counted a few times. The chain joins TRBV5-4 to TRBJ1-2; a weak D match, TRBD1 (6 bases). V was cut by 4 bases and J by 4 bases, with 17 bases left in between. Germline V gene sequence: CDR1 SGHNT, CDR2 YYREEE (reference sequence). The CDR3 contains 15 residues. CDR3 DNA: TGTGCCAGCAGCCAGGGCGGGGGGCAGGTCTATGGCTACACCTTC. It is translated as CASSQGGGQVYGYTF.

Many counts were recorded for this clonotype. The chain recombines TRBV5-1 with TRBJ2-3; perhaps D is TRBD1 or TRBD2 (5 bases each). The V end was cut by 4 bases, the J end by 4 bases, with 16 bases between. The CDR3 is 15 residues long. Looked up from germline, CDR1 is SGHRS and CDR2 is YFSETQ. CDR3 sequence reads: CASSRTPQEADTQYF. CDR3 nucleotides: TGCGCCAGCAGCCGGACGCCACAGGAGGCAGATACGCAGTATTTT.

This clonotype came up many times. This chain uses TRBV4-3 with TRBJ2-1, with 10 bases fitting TRBD2. The V segment lost 2 bases and the J segment 5 bases; nucleotides outside the gene matches: 6. The CDR3 runs 16 residues. Germline V lookup: CDR1 LGHNA, CDR2 YSLEER. CDR3 DNA: TGCGCCAGCAGCCAAATTAGCGGGGGGCTCCACAATGAGCAGTTCTTC. It codes for CASSQISGGLHNEQFF.